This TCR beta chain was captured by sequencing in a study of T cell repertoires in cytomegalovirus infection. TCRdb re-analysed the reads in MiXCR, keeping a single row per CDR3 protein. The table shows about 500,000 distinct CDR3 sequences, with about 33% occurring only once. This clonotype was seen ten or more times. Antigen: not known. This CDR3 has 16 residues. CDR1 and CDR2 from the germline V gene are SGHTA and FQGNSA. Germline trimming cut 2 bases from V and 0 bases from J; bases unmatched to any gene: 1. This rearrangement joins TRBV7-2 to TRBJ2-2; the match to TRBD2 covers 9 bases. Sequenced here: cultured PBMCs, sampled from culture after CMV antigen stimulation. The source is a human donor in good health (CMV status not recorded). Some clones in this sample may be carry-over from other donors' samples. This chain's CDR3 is CASSLTSGSNTGELFF. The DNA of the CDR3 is TGTGCCAGCAGCTTAACTAGCGGGTCGAACACCGGGGAGCTGTTTTTT.